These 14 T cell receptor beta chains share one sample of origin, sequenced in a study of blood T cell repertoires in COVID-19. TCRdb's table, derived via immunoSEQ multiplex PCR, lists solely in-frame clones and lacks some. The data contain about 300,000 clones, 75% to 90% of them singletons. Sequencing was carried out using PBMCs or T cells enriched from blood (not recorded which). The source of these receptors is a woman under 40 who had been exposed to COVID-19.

CDR3: CASSIVEAGAEKLFF. The CDR3 DNA follows: TGTGCCAGTAGTATAGTGGAGGCAGGTGCGGAAAAACTGTTTTTT. The V and J genes are TRBV19 and TRBJ1-4; the D is unclear. Germline CDR1 reads LNHDA; CDR2 reads SQIVND (reference sequence). The CDR3 covers 15 residues. Trimming took 1 base from V and 8 from J, leaving 14 bases between them.

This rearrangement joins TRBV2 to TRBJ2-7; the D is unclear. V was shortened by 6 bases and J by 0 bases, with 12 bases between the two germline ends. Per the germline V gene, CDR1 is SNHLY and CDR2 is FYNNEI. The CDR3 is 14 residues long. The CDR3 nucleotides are TGTGCCAGCAGGGAGTTGCGGAGCTCCTACGAGCAGTACTTC. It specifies CASRELRSSYEQYF. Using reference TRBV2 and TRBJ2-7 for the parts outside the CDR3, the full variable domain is EPEVTQTPSHQVTQMGQEVILRCVPISNHLYFYWYRQILGQKVEFLVSFYNNEISEKSEIFDDQFSVERPDGSNFTLKIRSTKLEDSAMYFCASRELRSSYEQYFGPGTRLTVT.

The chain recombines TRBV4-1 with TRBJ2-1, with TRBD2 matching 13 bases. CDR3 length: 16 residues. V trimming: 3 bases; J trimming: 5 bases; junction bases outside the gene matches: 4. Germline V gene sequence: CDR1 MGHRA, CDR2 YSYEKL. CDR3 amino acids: CASSHSGTSGNNEQFF. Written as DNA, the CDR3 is TGCGCCAGCAGCCATTCCGGGACTAGCGGGAACAATGAGCAGTTCTTC.

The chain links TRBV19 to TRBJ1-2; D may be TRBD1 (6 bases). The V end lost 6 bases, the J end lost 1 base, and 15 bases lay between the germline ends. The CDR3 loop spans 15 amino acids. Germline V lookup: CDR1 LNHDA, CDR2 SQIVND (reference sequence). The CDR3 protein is CASREGGIINYGYTF. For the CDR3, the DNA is TGTGCCAGTAGGGAGGGGGGGATCATTAACTATGGCTACACCTTC. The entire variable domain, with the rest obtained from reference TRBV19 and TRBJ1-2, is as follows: DGGITQSPKYLFRKEGQNVTLSCEQNLNHDAMYWYRQDPGQGLRLIYYSQIVNDFQKGDIAEGYSVSREKKESFPLTVTSAQKNPTAFYLCASREGGIINYGYTFGSGTRLTVV.

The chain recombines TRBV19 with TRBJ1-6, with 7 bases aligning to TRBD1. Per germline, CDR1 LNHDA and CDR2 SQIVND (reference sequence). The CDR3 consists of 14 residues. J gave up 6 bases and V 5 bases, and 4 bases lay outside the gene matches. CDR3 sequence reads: CASSLTGSNSPLHF. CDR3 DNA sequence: TGTGCCAGTAGTTTGACAGGGTCTAATTCACCCCTCCACTTT.

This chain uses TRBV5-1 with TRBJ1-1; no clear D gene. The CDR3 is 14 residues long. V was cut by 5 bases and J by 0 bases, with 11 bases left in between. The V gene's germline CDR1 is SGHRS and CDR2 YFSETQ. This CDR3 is CASSSTGVNTEAFF. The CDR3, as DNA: TGCGCCAGCAGTTCTACCGGGGTGAACACTGAAGCTTTCTTT. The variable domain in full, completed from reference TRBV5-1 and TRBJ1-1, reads KAGVTQTPRYLIKTRGQQVTLSCSPISGHRSVSWYQQTPGQGLQFLFEYFSETQRNKGNFPGRFSGRQFSNSRSEMNVSTLELGDSALYLCASSSTGVNTEAFFGQGTRLTVV.

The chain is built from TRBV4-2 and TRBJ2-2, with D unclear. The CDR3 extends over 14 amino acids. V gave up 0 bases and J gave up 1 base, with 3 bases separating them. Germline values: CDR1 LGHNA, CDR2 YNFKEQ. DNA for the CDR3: TGTGCCAGCAGCCAAGAACTGAACACCGGGGAGCTGTTTTTT. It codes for CASSQELNTGELFF.

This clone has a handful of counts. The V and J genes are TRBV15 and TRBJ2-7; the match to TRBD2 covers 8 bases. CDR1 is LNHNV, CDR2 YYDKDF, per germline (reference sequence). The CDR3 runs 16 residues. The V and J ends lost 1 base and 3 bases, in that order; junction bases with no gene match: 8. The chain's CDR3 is CATSRGGGRSSYEQYF. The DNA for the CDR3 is TGTGCCACCAGCAGAGGGGGCGGGAGGTCTAGCTACGAGCAGTACTTC.

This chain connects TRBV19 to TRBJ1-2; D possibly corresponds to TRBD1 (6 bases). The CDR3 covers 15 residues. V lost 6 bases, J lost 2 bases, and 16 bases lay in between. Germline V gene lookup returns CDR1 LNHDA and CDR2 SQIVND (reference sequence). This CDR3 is CASRNYPQGNYGYTF. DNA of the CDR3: TGTGCCAGTAGGAACTATCCCCAGGGGAACTATGGCTACACCTTC.

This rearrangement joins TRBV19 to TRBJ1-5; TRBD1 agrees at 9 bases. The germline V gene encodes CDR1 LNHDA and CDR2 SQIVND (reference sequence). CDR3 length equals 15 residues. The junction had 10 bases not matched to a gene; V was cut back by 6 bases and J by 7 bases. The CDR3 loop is CASSDGQGYRQPQHF. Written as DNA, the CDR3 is TGTGCCAGTAGCGACGGACAGGGGTATCGGCAGCCCCAGCATTTT.

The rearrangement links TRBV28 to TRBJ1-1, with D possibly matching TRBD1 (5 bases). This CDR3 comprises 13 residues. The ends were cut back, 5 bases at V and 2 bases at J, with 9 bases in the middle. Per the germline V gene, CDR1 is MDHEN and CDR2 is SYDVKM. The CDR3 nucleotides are TGTGCCAGCAGTCTGGACACAAACACTGAAGCTTTCTTT. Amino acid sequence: CASSLDTNTEAFF.

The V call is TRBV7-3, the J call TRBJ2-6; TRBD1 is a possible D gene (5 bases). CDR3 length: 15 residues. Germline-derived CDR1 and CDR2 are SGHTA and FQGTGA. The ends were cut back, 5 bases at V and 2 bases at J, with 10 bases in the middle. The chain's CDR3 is CASSQDTAGANVLTF. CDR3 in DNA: TGTGCCAGCAGCCAGGACACTGCTGGGGCCAACGTCCTGACTTTC.

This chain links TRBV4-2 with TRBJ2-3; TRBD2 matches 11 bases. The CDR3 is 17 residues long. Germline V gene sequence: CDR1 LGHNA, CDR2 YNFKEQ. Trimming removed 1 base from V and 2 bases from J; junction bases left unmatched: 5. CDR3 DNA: TGTGCCAGCAGCCAAGTAGCTAGCGGGGGGAACACAGATACGCAGTATTTT. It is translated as CASSQVASGGNTDTQYF.

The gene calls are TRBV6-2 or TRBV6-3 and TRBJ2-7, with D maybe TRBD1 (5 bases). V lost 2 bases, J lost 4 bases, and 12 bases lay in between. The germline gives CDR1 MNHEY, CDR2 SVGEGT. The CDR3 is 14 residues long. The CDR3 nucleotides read TGTGCCAGCAGTTACAAACCCGACAGATACGAGCAGTACTTC. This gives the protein CASSYKPDRYEQYF.